This T cell receptor (beta chain) was recovered during a study of preoperative IRX-2 immunotherapy in early breast cancer. Treatment described: preoperative locoregional IRX-2 cytokine immunotherapy. Preoperative locoregional IRX-2 cytokine immunotherapy was tested in the phase Ib source study. This clone was seen a few times. Sequencing used immunoSEQ multiplex PCR; TCRdb keeps in-frame clones, though not all of them. The table includes some 30,000 clones, around 92% detected once. V was clipped by 5 bases and J by 0 bases; unmatched bases: 6. The germline V gene encodes CDR1 SGHVS and CDR2 FNYEAQ. CDR3 length: 15 amino acids.

The TCR comes from a human donor with breast cancer. The chain recombines TRBV7-6 with TRBJ1-1; 7 bases fit TRBD1. Source: tumor tissue, taken after IRX-2 immunotherapy. This chain's CDR3 is CASSRMGQLNTEAFF. In DNA form, the CDR3 reads TGTGCCAGCAGCCGGATGGGACAGCTGAACACTGAAGCTTTCTTT.